The clone carrying this T cell receptor (beta chain) has ten or more counts. The target antigen is unknown. The record originates from a study of T cells in Graves' hyperthyroidism and ophthalmopathy. Overall study findings and caveats: Researchers found most expanded thyroid clonotypes above 0.001 in blood as well.

Germline V gene sequence: CDR1 SQVTM, CDR2 ANQGSEA. With V trimmed by 7 bases and J by 6 bases, 4 bases remained unmatched. This CDR3 is built from 11 residues. Uncontrolled infection, other autoimmune disease, pregnancy and lactation each barred patients from inclusion. A sample of blood taken at first hyperthyroidism diagnosis preceded any ophthalmopathy symptoms. The PBMCs were taken from 10 ml of fresh peripheral blood. Amplification of TCR beta CDR3 regions was performed using RNA transcripts as template. With the HTBI primer set, the TCR CDR3 went through a first round of RT-PCR. TCRdb reprocessed the multiplex PCR reads via MiXCR and lists one record per CDR3 protein. The table records under 450,000 distinct CDR3 sequences, about a sixth of them present only once.

The source of this sequence is a woman in her twenties or thirties with Graves' hyperthyroidism that later progressed to Graves' ophthalmopathy. Sequences were obtained from blood. The rearrangement joins TRBV29-1 to TRBJ1-2; TRBD1 matches at 8 bases. CDR3 region: CSDRTGNGYTF. CDR3 coding DNA: TGCAGCGACAGGACAGGGAATGGCTACACCTTC.